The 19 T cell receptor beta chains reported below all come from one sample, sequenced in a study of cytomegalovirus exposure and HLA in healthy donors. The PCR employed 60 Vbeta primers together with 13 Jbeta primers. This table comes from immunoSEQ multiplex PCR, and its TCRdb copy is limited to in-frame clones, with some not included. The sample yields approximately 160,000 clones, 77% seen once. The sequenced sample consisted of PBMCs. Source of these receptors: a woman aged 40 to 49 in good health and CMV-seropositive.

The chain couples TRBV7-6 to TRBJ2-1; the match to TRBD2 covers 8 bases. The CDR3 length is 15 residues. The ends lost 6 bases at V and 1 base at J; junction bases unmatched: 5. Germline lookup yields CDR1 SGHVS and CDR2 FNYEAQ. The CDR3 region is CASSPGGASYNEQFF. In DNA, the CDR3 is TGTGCCAGCAGTCCCGGGGGGGCTTCCTACAATGAGCAGTTCTTC.

The CDR3 DNA sequence: TGTGCCAGCAGCCCGCGGGAGGCCCCCTACAATGAGCAGTTCTTC. Protein product: CASSPREAPYNEQFF. The rearrangement joins TRBV9 to TRBJ2-1, with 8 bases identical to TRBD2. The CDR3 runs 15 residues. V dropped 4 bases and J dropped 2; count of bases not matched to a gene: 5. CDR1 is SGDLS, CDR2 YYNGEE, per germline. Drawing the rest from reference TRBV9 and TRBJ2-1, the complete variable domain is DSGVTQTPKHLITATGQRVTLRCSPRSGDLSVYWYQQSLDQGLQFLIQYYNGEERAKGNILERFSAQQFPDLHSELNLSSLELGDSALYFCASSPREAPYNEQFFGPGTRLTVL.

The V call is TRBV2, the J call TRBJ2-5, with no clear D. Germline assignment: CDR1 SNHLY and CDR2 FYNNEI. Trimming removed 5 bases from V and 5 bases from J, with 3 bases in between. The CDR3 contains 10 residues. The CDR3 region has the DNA TGTGCCAGCAGTCTCGAGACCCAGTACTTC. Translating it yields CASSLETQYF.

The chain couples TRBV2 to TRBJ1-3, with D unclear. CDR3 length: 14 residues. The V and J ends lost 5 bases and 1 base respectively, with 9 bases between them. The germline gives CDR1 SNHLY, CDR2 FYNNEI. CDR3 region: CASSIRTSGNTIYF. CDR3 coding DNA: TGTGCCAGCAGTATTCGGACTTCTGGAAACACCATATATTTT.

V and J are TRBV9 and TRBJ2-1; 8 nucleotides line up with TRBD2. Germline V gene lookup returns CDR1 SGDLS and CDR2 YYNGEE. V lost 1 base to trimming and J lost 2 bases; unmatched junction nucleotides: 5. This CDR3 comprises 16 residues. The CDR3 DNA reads TGTGCCAGCAGCGTACAGAGCGGGAGAGCCTACAATGAGCAGTTCTTC. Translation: CASSVQSGRAYNEQFF.

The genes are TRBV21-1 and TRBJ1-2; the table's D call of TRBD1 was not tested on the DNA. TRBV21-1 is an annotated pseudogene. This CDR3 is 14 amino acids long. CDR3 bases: TGTGCCGGGCCCCTCGCAGACGGTAACTATGGCTACACCTTC. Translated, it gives CAGPLADGNYGYTF.

The CDR3 protein is CASSYSGIISTDTQYF. The DNA of the CDR3 is TGTGCCAGCAGTTACTCCGGTATCATAAGCACAGATACGCAGTATTTT. The chain uses TRBV6-5 and TRBJ2-3; D is unresolved. The germline CDR1 and CDR2 sequences are MNHEY and SVGAGI. The V end lost 0 bases, the J end lost 0 bases, and 10 bases lay between the germline ends. The CDR3 length is 16 residues.

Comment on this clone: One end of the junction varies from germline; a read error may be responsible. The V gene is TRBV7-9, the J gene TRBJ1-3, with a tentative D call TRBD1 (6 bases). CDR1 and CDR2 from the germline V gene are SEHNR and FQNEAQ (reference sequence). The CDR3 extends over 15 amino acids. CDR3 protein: CSSSLLTGTGNTIYF. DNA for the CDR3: TGTTCCAGCAGCTTACTAACAGGGACTGGAAACACCATATATTTT.

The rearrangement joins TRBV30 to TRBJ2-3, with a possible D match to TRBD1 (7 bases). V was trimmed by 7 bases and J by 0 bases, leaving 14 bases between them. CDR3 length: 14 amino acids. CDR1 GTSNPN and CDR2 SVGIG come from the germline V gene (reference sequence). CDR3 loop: CASEGATSTDTQYF. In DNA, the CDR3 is TGTGCCTCGGAGGGGGCCACTAGCACAGATACGCAGTATTTT.

DNA for the CDR3: TGTGCCAGCAGTGAAAGTGGCCCGTTGGAGGATGGCTACACCTTC. It codes for CASSESGPLEDGYTF. This sequence joins TRBV2 and TRBJ1-2, with D unresolved. The CDR3 loop spans 15 amino acids. V was pared by 2 bases and J by 6 bases, with 16 bases between. Germline CDR1 is SNHLY and CDR2 is FYNNEI. The variable domain in full, with the rest retrieved from reference TRBV2 and TRBJ1-2, is EPEVTQTPSHQVTQMGQEVILRCVPISNHLYFYWYRQILGQKVEFLVSFYNNEISEKSEIFDDQFSVERPDGSNFTLKIRSTKLEDSAMYFCASSESGPLEDGYTFGSGTRLTVV.

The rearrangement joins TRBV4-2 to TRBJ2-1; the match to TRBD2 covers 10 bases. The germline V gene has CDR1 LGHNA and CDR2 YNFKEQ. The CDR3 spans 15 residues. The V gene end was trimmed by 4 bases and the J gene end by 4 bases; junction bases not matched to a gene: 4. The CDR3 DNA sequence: TGTGCCAGCAGCCTAAAACTAGCGGGGTACAATGAGCAGTTCTTC. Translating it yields CASSLKLAGYNEQFF.

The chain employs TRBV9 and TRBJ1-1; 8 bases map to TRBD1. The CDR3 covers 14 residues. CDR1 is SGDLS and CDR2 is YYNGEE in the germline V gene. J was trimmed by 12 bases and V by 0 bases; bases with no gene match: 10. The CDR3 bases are TGTGCCAGCAGCGTAGATTTCGGACAGGGTAAAACTTTCTTT. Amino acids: CASSVDFGQGKTFF.

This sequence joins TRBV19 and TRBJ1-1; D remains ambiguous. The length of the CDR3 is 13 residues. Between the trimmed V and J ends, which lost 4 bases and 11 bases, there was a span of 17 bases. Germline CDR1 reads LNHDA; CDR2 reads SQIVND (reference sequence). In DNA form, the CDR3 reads TGTGCCAGTAGTAAAACGGAGGCTTTGAGGGCTTTCTTT. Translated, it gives CASSKTEALRAFF.

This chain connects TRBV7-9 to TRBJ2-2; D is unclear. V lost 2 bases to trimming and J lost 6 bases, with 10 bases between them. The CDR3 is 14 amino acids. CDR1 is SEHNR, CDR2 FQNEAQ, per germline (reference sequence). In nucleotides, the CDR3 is TGTGCCAGCAGCTTACTAAGCCTGCCCGGGGAGCTGTTTTTT. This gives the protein CASSLLSLPGELFF.

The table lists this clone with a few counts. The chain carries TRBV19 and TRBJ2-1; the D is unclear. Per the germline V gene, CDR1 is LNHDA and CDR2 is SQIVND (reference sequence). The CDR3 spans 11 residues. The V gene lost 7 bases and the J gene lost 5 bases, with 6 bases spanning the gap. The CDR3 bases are TGTGCCAGTACCACAAACAATGAGCAGTTCTTC. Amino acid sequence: CASTTNNEQFF. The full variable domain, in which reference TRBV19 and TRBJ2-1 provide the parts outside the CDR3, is DGGITQSPKYLFRKEGQNVTLSCEQNLNHDAMYWYRQDPGQGLRLIYYSQIVNDFQKGDIAEGYSVSREKKESFPLTVTSAQKNPTAFYLCASTTNNEQFFGPGTRLTVL.

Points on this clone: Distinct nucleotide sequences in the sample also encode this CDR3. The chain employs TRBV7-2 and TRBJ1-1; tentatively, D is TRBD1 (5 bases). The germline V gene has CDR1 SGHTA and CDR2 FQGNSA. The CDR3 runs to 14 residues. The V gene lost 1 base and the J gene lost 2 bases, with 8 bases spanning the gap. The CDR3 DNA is TGTGCCAGCAGCTTAGGGACAACAAACACTGAAGCTTTCTTT. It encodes CASSLGTTNTEAFF. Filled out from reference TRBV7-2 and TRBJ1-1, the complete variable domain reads GAGVSQSPSNKVTEKGKDVELRCDPISGHTALYWYRQSLGQGLEFLIYFQGNSAPDKSGLPSDRFSAERTGGSVSTLTIQRTQQEDSAVYLCASSLGTTNTEAFFGQGTRLTVV.

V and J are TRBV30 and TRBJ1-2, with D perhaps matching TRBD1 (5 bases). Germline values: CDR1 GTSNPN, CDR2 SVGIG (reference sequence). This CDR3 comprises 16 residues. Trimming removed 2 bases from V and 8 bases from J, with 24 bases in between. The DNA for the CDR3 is TGTGCCTGGAGTAGGGCGGGGGGTTGGAGGACGAACGGCTACACCTTC. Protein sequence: CAWSRAGGWRTNGYTF.

The CDR3 coding sequence is TGTGCCAGCTCGCCCGGGACAGGGAAAAGCACAGATACGCAGTATTTT. Its translation: CASSPGTGKSTDTQYF. This sequence joins TRBV18 and TRBJ2-3, with 9 bases identical to TRBD1. The junction had 7 bases not matched to a gene; V was cut back by 6 bases and J by 0 bases. CDR1 is KGHSH and CDR2 is LQKENI in the germline V gene. This CDR3 contains 16 residues.

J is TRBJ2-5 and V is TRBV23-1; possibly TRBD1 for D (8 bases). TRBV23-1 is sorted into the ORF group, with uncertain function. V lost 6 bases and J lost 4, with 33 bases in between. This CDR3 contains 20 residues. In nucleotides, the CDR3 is TGCGCCAGCAGCCAGGGGGCTTCGGCGGGCGGGAGAAGACGGAGAGAGACCCAGTACTTC. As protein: CASSQGASAGGRRRRETQYF.